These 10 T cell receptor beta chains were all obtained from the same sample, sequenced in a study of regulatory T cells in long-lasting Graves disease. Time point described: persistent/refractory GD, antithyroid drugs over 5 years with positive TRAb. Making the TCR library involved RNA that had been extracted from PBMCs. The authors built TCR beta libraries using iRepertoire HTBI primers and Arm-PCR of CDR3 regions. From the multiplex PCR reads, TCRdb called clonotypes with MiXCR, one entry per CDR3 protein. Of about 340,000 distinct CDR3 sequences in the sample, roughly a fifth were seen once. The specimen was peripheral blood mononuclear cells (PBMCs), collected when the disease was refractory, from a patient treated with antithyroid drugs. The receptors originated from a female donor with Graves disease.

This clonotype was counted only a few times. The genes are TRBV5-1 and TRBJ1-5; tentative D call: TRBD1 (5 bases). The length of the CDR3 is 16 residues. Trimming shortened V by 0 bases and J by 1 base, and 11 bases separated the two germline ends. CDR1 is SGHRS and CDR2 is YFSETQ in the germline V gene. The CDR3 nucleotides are TGCGCCAGCAGCTTGGGGGGCAGGGAGAGCAATCAGCCCCAGCATTTT. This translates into CASSLGGRESNQPQHF. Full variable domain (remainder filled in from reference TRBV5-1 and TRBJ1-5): KAGVTQTPRYLIKTRGQQVTLSCSPISGHRSVSWYQQTPGQGLQFLFEYFSETQRNKGNFPGRFSGRQFSNSRSEMNVSTLELGDSALYLCASSLGGRESNQPQHFGDGTRLSIL.

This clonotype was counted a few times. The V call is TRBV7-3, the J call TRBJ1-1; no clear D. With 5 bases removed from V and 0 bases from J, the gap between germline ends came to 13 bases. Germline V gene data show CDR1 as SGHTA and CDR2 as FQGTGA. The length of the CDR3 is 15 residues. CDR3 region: CASSPQPLMNTEAFF. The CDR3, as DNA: TGTGCCAGCAGCCCGCAGCCTCTCATGAACACTGAAGCTTTCTTT.

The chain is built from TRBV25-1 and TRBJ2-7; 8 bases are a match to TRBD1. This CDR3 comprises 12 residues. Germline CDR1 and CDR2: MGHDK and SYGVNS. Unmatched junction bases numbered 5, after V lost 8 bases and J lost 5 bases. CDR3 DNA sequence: TGTGCCAGCCTGGACAGGGACGACGAGCAGTACTTC. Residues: CASLDRDDEQYF.

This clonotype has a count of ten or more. For the CDR3, the DNA is TGTGCCAGCAGCCCACTTACCCCCCTGGGGGTAGAGACCCAGTACTTC. This codes for CASSPLTPLGVETQYF. J is TRBJ2-5 and V is TRBV11-2; D is perhaps TRBD1 or TRBD2 (5 bases each). V was trimmed by 5 bases and J by 4 bases, leaving 20 bases between them. Germline loops: CDR1 SGHAT, CDR2 FQNNGV. The CDR3 spans 16 residues.

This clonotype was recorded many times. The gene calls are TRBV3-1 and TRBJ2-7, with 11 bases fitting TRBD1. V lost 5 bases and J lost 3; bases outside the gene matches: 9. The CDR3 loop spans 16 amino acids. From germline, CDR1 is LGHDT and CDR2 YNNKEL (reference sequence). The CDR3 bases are TGTGCCAGCAGCTCCCCTCAGGGGACAGGGGGCTACGAGCAGTACTTC. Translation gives CASSSPQGTGGYEQYF.

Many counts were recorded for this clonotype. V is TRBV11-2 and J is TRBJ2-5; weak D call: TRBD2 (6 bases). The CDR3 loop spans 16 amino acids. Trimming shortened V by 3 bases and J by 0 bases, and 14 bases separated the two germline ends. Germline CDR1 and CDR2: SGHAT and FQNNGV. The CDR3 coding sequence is TGTGCCAGCAGCTTGGCGGGGTGGTACGACCAAGAGACCCAGTACTTC. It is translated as CASSLAGWYDQETQYF.

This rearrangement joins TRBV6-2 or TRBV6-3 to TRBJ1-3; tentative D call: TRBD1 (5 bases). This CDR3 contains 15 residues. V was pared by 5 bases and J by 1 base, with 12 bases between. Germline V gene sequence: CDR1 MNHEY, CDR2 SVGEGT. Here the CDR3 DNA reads TGTGCCAGCAGTGCGGGGCCGATATCTGGAAACACCATATATTTT. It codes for CASSAGPISGNTIYF.

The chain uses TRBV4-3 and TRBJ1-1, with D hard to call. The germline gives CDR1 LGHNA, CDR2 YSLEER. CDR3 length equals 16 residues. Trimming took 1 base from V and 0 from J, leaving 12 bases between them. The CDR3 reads CASSQGHGRLNTEAFF. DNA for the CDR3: TGCGCCAGCAGCCAAGGACATGGACGGCTGAACACTGAAGCTTTCTTT.

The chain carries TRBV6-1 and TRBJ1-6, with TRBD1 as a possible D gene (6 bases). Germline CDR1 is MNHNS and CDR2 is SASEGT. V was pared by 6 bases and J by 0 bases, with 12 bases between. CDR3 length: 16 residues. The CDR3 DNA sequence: TGTGCCAGCAGACCCGGACAGAGCTCCTATAATTCACCCCTCCACTTT. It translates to CASRPGQSSYNSPLHF.

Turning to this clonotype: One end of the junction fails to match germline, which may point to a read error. CDR3 protein: CASTPSGRASYEQHF. The CDR3, as DNA: TGTGCCAGTACCCCTAGCGGGAGGGCCTCCTACGAGCAGCACTTC. The gene calls are TRBV6-1 and TRBJ2-7, with TRBD2 identical over 12 bases. CDR1 and CDR2 from the germline V gene are MNHNS and SASEGT. The CDR3 spans 15 residues.